This T cell receptor (beta chain) was identified during a study of OX40 agonist ivuxolimab in advanced cancers. As for the study in general: Therapy given before enrollment (anti-PD-1, anti-PD-L1 or anti-CTLA-4) was allowed, and over 35% had some.

The ends lost 4 bases at V and 5 bases at J; junction bases unmatched: 11. The CDR3 runs to 16 residues. Germline CDR1 MGHRA, CDR2 YSYEKL. TCRdb's copy holds only in-frame clones and misses some; the assay was immunoSEQ multiplex PCR. The repertoire consists of approximately 70,000 clones, with less than 90% occurring once and the leading ten covering approximately 7.2%. The material sequenced was CD4+ or CD8+ T cells sorted from blood, taken in a trial of the OX40 agonist ivuxolimab. The chain combines TRBV4-1 with TRBJ1-1; TRBD1 matches 9 bases. The TCR was taken from an adult with an advanced solid tumor such as melanoma, head and neck, liver or kidney cancer. The CDR3 nucleotides are TGCGCCAGCAGCCGAGGGATACAGGGGGCGAGGACTGAAGCTTTCTTT. Its translation is CASSRGIQGARTEAFF.